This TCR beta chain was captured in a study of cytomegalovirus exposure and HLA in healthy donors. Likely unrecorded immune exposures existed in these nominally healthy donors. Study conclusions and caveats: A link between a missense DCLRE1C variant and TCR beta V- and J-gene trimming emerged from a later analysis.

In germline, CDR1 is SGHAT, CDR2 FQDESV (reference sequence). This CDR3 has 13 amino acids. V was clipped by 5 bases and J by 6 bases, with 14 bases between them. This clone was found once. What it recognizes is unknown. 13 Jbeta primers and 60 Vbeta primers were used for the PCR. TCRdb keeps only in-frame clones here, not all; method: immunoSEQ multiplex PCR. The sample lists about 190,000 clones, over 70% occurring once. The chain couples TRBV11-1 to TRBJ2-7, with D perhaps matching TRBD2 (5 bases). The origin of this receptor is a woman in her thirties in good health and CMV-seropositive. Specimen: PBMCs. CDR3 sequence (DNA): TGTGCCAGCAGCCCCCTCGCCCTAGCCGAGCAGTACTTC. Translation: CASSPLALAEQYF.